This T cell receptor beta chain was captured in a study of vaccination and CD4 T cells after COVID-19. Background on the study: Participants got two doses of BNT162b2 or mRNA-1273 vaccine.

Whole-study results and caveats: The authors identified 304 of 307 vaccine-specific clones in convalescent patients as spike mono-reactive. Sampling was limited to relatively few convalescent patients, with no early post-infection timepoints studied.

Only a few counts were recorded for this clonotype. Its matching antigen is unknown. Cultured CD4+ T cell DNA underwent sequencing with the Oncomine TCR Beta short-read assay. Via MiXCR, TCRdb re-called the PCR reads, giving one row per CDR3 protein. The repertoire consists of about 26,000 distinct CDR3 sequences, with roughly 40% occurring once and the leading ten covering roughly a tenth. The treatment here: approximately 9-day PBMC culture with coronavirus spike peptide pools or control peptides (ViraFEST assay). Trimming pared 7 bases from V and 1 base from J, leaving 16 bases between. CDR3 length equals 15 residues. From germline, CDR1 is SEHNR and CDR2 FQNEAQ (reference sequence).

Sequencing was performed on CD4+ T cells from blood, cultured in vitro. The sequence was collected from a human donor who had recovered from COVID-19. The chain has TRBV7-9 and TRBJ2-5, with D possibly matching TRBD2 (5 bases). CDR3: CASTPSGNSQETQYF. DNA for the CDR3: TGTGCCAGCACCCCCTCCGGGAACAGCCAAGAGACCCAGTACTTC.